The rows below give T cell receptor beta chains drawn from one sample of a study of STAT5B mutations in CD4+ large granular lymphocyte leukemia. The table came from immunoSEQ multiplex PCR; TCRdb's copy has only in-frame clones and leaves some out. The sample comprises 30,000 to 35,000 clones, around 90% of which are singletons, and 3.4% rests with the top ten. Specimen: CD4+ T cells from blood buffy coats. Receptor source: a human donor in good health. Both conserved end residues are part of each CDR3.

V: TRBV21-1; J: TRBJ2-7; CDR3: CASSNGAGPYEQYF
V: TRBV20-1; J: TRBJ2-7; CDR3: CSARSYEQYF
V: TRBV9; J: TRBJ2-2; CDR3: CASSPGDSNTGELFF
V: TRBV19; J: TRBJ2-1; CDR3: CASSISGGRVKNEQFF
V: TRBV7-7; J: TRBJ2-2; CDR3: CASSGRITGELFF
V: TRBV6-5; J: TRBJ2-2; CDR3: CASIRGGSNTGELFF
V: TRBV2; J: TRBJ1-2; CDR3: CASSDEGESYGYTF
V: TRBV11-2; J: TRBJ1-5; CDR3: CASSLGSSNQPQHF
V: TRBV2; J: TRBJ2-7; CDR3: CASSEGSSSYEQYF
V: TRBV6-1; J: TRBJ1-5; CDR3: CASSETHHGRQPQHF
V: TRBV13; J: TRBJ1-1; CDR3: CASSFRGPTEAFF
V: TRBV4-1; J: TRBJ2-2; CDR3: CASSQAGLAHSGGELFF
V: TRBV28; J: TRBJ1-5; CDR3: CASSLRATQHF
V: TRBV5-5; J: TRBJ1-2; CDR3: CASNEGTDHYGYTF
V: TRBV9; J: TRBJ2-5; CDR3: CASSPHGPNQETQYF
V: TRBV2; J: TRBJ2-1; CDR3: CASRVTSNTYNEQFF
V: TRBV27; J: TRBJ1-4; CDR3: CASSYEKLFF
V: TRBV7-9; J: TRBJ1-1; CDR3: CASSLVGTGGAFF
V: TRBV19; J: TRBJ1-5; CDR3: CATQPFGGRISNQPQHF
V: TRBV2; J: TRBJ1-6; CDR3: CASISGGAGNSPLHF
V: TRBV7-2; J: TRBJ1-2; CDR3: CASSSPTENYGYTF
V: TRBV27; J: TRBJ2-1; CDR3: CASSSLGGTRSGEQFF
V: TRBV6-5; J: TRBJ1-4; CDR3: CATRGPNEKLFF
V: TRBV28; J: TRBJ2-1; CDR3: CASTLRTSGYNEQFF
V: TRBV29-1; J: TRBJ1-3; CDR3: CSVAGAASGNTIYF
V: TRBV5-1; J: TRBJ2-3; CDR3: CASSNGQGFSTDTQYF
V: TRBV29-1; J: TRBJ2-7; CDR3: CSVEDPTSGYEQYF
V: TRBV7-6; J: TRBJ2-1; CDR3: CASSSGTSSYNEQFF
V: TRBV6-6; J: TRBJ2-7; CDR3: CASSSRRDSYEQYF
V: TRBV6-1; J: TRBJ1-5; CDR3: CASSESSVYSNQPQHF
V: TRBV13; J: TRBJ2-2; CDR3: CASSWDRVPGELFF
V: TRBV5-4; J: TRBJ2-2; CDR3: CASSLGQMNTGELFF
V: TRBV28; J: TRBJ1-2; CDR3: CASSPPGGALGYTF
V: TRBV6-6; J: TRBJ2-3; CDR3: CASSYIPSGRTDTQYF
V: TRBV29-1; J: TRBJ2-7; CDR3: CSVEAGQGTEQYF
V: TRBV6-6; J: TRBJ2-7; CDR3: CASRGDRDYEQYF
V: TRBV6-1; J: TRBJ1-2; CDR3: CASTPGSREGYGYTF
V: TRBV18; J: TRBJ2-2; CDR3: CASSPLSVLTGELFF
V: TRBV4-3; J: TRBJ2-6; CDR3: CASSPSMGLAYSGANVLTF
V: TRBV5-1; J: TRBJ2-1; CDR3: CASSLAGSSYNEQFF
V: TRBV4-1; J: TRBJ2-3; CDR3: CASSQATLKPADTQYF
V: TRBV25-1; J: TRBJ1-2; CDR3: CASSGSLDSGYTF
V: TRBV25-1; J: TRBJ2-7; CDR3: CASSESGRTYEQYF
V: TRBV28; J: TRBJ2-5; CDR3: CASSPGHSQQYF
V: TRBV28; J: TRBJ1-2; CDR3: CASERYSSYTF
V: TRBV29-1; J: TRBJ2-7; CDR3: CSVTRGVGYEQYF
V: TRBV10-3; J: TRBJ2-1; CDR3: CAISPGTSGRGHEQFF
V: TRBV6-5; J: TRBJ2-2; CDR3: CASTGPGTGELFF
V: TRBV7-9; J: TRBJ1-2; CDR3: CASSLGGNGYTF